The entry below describes one T cell receptor (beta chain). Antigen specificity is unknown. The source of the sample is a study of T cell repertoires in cytomegalovirus infection. Looking at the study overall: Based on public TCR beta signatures, there were indications of CMV infection and of a matching HLA type.

V lost 1 base and J 5 bases, leaving 12 bases between the germline ends. The CDR3 is 15 amino acids. Germline assignment: CDR1 SGHAT and CDR2 FQNNGV. TCRdb processed the reads anew with MiXCR; each CDR3 protein has one entry. The sample contains some 400,000 distinct CDR3 sequences, approximately 33% of which appear only once. Whole-study results and caveats: Ex vivo, HLA-C-restricted CMV-specific TCR beta clonotypes prevailed over the rest of the response.

This TCR derives from a human donor in good health (CMV status not recorded). Some clones in this sample may be carry-over from other donors' samples. Sequencing input: PBMCs. The chain employs TRBV11-2 and TRBJ2-1; no clear D. CDR3 DNA: TGTGCCAGCAGCTTAGTTGGTGACGCCAACAATGAGCAGTTCTTC. Translated: CASSLVGDANNEQFF. The full variable domain, rest sourced from reference TRBV11-2 and TRBJ2-1, is EAGVAQSPRYKIIEKRQSVAFWCNPISGHATLYWYQQILGQGPKLLIQFQNNGVVDDSQLPKDRFSAERLKGVDSTLKIQPAKLEDSAVYLCASSLVGDANNEQFFGPGTRLTVL.